The sequence of this T cell receptor beta chain was determined in a study of patients and donors after allogeneic stem cell transplantation. TCRdb reprocessed the RT-PCR reads with MiXCR, giving one entry per CDR3 protein. The sample carries around 90,000 distinct CDR3 sequences, approximately 49% recorded once. The source material was blood, either unsorted or a sorted T cell fraction (not recorded which). The TCR was taken from a human donor who was either an allogeneic HSCT recipient or a stem cell or donor lymphocyte infusion donor (not recorded which). It is not recorded whose cells these are; they may come from a transplant donor.

CDR3 nucleotide sequence: TGCAGTGCCTCGGAGGGGGGGAACACTGAAGCTTTCTTT. Translated, it gives CSASEGGNTEAFF. The chain uses TRBV20-1 and TRBJ1-1, with D maybe TRBD1 (6 bases). V was clipped by 6 bases and J by 1 base, with 12 bases between them. The CDR3 totals 13 residues. Germline V gene data show CDR1 as DFQATT and CDR2 as SNEGSKA (reference sequence).